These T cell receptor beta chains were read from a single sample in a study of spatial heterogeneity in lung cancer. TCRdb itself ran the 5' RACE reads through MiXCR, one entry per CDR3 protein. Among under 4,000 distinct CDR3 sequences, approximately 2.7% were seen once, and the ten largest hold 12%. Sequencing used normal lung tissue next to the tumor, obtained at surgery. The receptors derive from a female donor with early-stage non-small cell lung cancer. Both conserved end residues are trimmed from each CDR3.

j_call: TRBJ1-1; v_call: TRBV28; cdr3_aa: ASSNLYRDPNTEAF
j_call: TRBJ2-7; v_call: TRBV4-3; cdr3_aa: ASSRQTGSSYEQY
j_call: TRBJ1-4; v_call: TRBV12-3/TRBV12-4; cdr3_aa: ASSLYRGDEKLF
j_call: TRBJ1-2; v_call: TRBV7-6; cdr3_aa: ASSPSRGTYGYT
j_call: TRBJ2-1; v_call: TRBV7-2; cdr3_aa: ASSLAQAGGEQF
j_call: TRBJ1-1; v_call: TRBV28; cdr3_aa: ASTLGLLNTEAF
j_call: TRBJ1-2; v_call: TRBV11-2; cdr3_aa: ASSLAGSPYGYT
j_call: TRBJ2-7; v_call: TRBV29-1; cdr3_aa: SVSGTTTSEQY
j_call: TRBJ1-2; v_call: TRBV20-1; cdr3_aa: SAKDRENYGYT
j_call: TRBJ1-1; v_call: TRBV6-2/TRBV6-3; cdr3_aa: ASSYSSGTVNTEAF
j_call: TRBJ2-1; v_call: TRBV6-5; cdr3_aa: ASSPGGGIYNEQF
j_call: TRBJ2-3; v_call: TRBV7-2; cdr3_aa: ASSLGGVSRRAQY
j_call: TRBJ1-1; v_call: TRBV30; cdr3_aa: ALNRPPFEAF
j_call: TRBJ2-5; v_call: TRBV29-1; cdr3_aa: SVSTSQETQY
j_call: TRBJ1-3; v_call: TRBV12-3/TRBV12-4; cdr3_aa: ASSPLGNTIY
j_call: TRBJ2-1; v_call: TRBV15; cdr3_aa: ATSREDSNEQF
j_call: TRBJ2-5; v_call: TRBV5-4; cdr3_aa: ASSFRSQETQY
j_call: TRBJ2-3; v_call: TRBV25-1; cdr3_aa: ASSTGDTDTQY
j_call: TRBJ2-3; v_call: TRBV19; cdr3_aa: ASSPDPGTDTQY
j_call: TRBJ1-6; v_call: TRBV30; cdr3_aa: AWAGRGASPLH
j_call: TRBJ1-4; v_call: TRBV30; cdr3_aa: AWSPGHRGEKLF
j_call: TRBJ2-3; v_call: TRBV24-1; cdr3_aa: ATSRSKAGGRS
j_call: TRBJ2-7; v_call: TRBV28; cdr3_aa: ASSDRPTKQY
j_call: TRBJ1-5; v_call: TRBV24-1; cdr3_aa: ATSDYGDQPQH
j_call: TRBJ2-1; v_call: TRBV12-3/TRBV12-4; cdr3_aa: ASTTPGLGNNEQF
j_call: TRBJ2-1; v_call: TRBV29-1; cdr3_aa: SARGANTHNSEQF
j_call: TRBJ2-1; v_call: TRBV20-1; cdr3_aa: SARSGGLNEQF
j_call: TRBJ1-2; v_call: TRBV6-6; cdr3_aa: ASSYSNLGEVDGYT
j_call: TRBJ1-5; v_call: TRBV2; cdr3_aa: ASSEEAGISNQPQH
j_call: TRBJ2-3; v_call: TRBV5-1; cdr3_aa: ASGRDKNTDTQY
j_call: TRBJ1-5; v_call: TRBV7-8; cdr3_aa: ASSLWGEANQPQH